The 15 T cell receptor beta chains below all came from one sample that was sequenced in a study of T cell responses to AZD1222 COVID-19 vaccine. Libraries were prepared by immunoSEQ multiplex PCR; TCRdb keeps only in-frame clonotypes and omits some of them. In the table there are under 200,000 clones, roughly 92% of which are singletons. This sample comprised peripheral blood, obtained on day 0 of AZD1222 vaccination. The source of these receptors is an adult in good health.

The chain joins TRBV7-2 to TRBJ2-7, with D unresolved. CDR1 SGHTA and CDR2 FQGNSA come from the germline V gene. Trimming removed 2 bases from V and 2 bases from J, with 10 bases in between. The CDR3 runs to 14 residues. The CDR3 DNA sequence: TGTGCCAGCAGCTTACAGACACTTCCCTACGAGCAGTACTTC. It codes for CASSLQTLPYEQYF.

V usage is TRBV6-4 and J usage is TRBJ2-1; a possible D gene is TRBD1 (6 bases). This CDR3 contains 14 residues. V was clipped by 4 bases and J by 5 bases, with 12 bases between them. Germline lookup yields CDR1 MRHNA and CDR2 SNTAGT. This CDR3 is CASSVEQGNNEQFF. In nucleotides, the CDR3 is TGTGCCAGCAGTGTCGAACAGGGCAACAATGAGCAGTTCTTC.

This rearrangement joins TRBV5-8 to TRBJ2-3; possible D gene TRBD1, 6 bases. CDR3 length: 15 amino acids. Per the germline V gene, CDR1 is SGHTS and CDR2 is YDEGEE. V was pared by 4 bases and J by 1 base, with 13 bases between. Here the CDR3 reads CASSKRQARTDTQYF. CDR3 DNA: TGTGCCAGCAGCAAAAGACAGGCTCGCACAGATACGCAGTATTTT. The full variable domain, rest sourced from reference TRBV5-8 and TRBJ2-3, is EAGVTQSPTHLIKTRGQQATLRCSPISGHTSVYWYQQALGLGLQFLLWYDEGEERNRGNFPPRFSGRQFPNYSSELNVNALELEDSALYLCASSKRQARTDTQYFGPGTRLTVL.

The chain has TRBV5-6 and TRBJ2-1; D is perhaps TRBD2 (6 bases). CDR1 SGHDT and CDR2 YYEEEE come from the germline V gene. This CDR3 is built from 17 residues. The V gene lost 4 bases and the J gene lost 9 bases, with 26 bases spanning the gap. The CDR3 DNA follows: TGTGCCAGCAGCGATAGAGGAGCGGGTATGAGGGTACCTGAGCAGTTCTTC. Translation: CASSDRGAGMRVPEQFF.

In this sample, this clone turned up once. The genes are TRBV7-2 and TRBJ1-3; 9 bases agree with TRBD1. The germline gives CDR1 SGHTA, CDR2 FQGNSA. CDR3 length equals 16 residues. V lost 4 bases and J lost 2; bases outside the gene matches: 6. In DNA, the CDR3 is TGTGCCAGCAGCTACCACAGGGGGCTAGCTGGAAACACCATATATTTT. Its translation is CASSYHRGLAGNTIYF. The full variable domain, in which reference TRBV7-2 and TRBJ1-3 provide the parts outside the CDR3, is GAGVSQSPSNKVTEKGKDVELRCDPISGHTALYWYRQSLGQGLEFLIYFQGNSAPDKSGLPSDRFSAERTGGSVSTLTIQRTQQEDSAVYLCASSYHRGLAGNTIYFGEGSWLTVV.

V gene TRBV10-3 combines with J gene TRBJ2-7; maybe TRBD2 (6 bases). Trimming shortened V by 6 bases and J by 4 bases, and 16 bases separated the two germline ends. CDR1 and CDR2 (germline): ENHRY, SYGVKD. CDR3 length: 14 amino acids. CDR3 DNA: TGTGCCATCAGCTCACCCGGAGGGATATACGAGCAGTACTTC. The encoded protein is CAISSPGGIYEQYF.

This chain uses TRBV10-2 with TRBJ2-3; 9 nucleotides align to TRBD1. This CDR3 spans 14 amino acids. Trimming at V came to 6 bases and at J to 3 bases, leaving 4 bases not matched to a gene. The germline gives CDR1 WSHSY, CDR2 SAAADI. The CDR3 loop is CASRETGGTDTQYF. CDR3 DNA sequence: TGCGCCAGCAGAGAGACAGGGGGTACAGATACGCAGTATTTT.

CDR3 region: CSVEKRAHAEAFF. For the CDR3, the DNA is TGCAGCGTTGAAAAACGGGCTCACGCTGAAGCTTTCTTT. This chain links TRBV29-1 with TRBJ1-1; D is ambiguous. Germline V CDR1 and CDR2: SQVTM, ANQGSEA. V shed 2 bases and J shed 6 bases, with 13 bases lying between them. The CDR3 sequence is 13 residues long. Complete variable domain (other parts from reference TRBV29-1 and TRBJ1-1): SAVISQKPSRDICQRGTSLTIQCQVDSQVTMMFWYRQQPGQSLTLIATANQGSEATYESGFVIDKFPISRPNLTFSTLTVSNMSPEDSSIYLCSVEKRAHAEAFFGQGTRLTVV.

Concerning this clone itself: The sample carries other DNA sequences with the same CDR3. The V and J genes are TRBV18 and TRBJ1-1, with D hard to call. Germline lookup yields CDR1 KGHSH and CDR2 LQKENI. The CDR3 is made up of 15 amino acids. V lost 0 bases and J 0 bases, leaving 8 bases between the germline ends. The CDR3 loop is CASSPPQPLNTEAFF. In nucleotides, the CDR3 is TGTGCCAGCTCACCACCGCAGCCTTTGAACACTGAAGCTTTCTTT. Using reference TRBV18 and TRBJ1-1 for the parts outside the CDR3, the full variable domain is NAGVMQNPRHLVRRRGQEARLRCSPMKGHSHVYWYRQLPEEGLKFMVYLQKENIIDESGMPKERFSAEFPKEGPSILRIQQVVRGDSAAYFCASSPPQPLNTEAFFGQGTRLTVV.

CDR3 region: CASSEDEQYF. The CDR3 region has the DNA TGTGCCAGCAGTGAAGACGAGCAGTACTTC. The chain joins TRBV2 to TRBJ2-7; D unclear. The CDR3 runs 10 residues. V was shortened by 1 base and J by 5 bases, with 0 bases between the two germline ends. From germline, CDR1 is SNHLY and CDR2 FYNNEI. Full variable domain (outside the CDR3, taken from reference TRBV2 and TRBJ2-7): EPEVTQTPSHQVTQMGQEVILRCVPISNHLYFYWYRQILGQKVEFLVSFYNNEISEKSEIFDDQFSVERPDGSNFTLKIRSTKLEDSAMYFCASSEDEQYFGPGTRLTVT.

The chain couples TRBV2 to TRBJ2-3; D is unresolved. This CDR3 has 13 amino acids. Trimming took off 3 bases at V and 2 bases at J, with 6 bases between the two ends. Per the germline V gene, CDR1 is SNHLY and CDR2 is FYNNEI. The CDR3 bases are TGTGCCAGCAGTGATGAATTCACAGATACGCAGTATTTT. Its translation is CASSDEFTDTQYF.

The CDR3 loop is CASSLAPAASSAGNTIYF. The CDR3 DNA is TGTGCCAGCAGCTTAGCCCCAGCCGCTAGTAGTGCTGGAAACACCATATATTTT. The V and J genes are TRBV11-2 and TRBJ1-3, with D unresolved. With 1 base removed from V and 2 bases from J, the gap between germline ends came to 18 bases. The germline V gene has CDR1 SGHAT and CDR2 FQNNGV. This CDR3 is 18 amino acids long.

The CDR3 bases are TGTGCCACTCAACAGGGTTCTGAAGCTTTCTTT. Residues: CATQQGSEAFF. The chain carries TRBV10-3 and TRBJ1-1, with TRBD1 as a possible D gene (6 bases). Germline V gene data show CDR1 as ENHRY and CDR2 as SYGVKD. Trimming took off 10 bases at V and 6 bases at J, with 12 bases between the two ends. The CDR3 totals 11 residues.

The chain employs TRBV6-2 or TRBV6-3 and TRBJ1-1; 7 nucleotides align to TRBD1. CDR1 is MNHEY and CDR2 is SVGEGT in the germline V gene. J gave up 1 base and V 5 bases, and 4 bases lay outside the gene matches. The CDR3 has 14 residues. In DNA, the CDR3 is TGTGCCAGCAGTCGTACAGGGGCGAACACTGAAGCTTTCTTT. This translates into CASSRTGANTEAFF.

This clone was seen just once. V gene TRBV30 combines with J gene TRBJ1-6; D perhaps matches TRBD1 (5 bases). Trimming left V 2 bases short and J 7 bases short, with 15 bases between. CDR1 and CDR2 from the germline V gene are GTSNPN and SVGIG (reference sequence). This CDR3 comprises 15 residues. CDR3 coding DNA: TGTGCCTGGAGTTCATTCACAGGTGGCAATTCACCCCTCCACTTT. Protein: CAWSSFTGGNSPLHF.